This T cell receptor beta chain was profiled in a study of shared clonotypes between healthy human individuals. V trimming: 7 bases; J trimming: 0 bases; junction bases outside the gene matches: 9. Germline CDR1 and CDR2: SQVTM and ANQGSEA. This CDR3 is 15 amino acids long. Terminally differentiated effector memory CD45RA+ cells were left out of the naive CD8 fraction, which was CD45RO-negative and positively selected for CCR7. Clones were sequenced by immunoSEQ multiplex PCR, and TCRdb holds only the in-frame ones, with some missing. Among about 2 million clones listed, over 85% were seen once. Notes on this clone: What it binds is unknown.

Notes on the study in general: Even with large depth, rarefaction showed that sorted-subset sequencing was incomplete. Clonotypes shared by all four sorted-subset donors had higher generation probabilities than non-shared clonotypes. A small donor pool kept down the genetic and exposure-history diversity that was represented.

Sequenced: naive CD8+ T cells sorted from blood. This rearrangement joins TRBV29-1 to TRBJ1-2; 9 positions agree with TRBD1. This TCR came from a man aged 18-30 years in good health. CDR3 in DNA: TGCAGCGCCCCCGGGGACAGGGAATCTAACTATGGCTACACCTTC. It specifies CSAPGDRESNYGYTF.